This T cell receptor beta chain is drawn from a study of blood T cell repertoires in COVID-19. For the study at large: Sites across the United States, Italy and Spain contributed samples from acute and convalescent COVID-19. The analysed material was cDNA or gDNA that came from T cells, B-cell-depleted T cells, or PBMCs.

Germline assignment: CDR1 LNHDA and CDR2 SQIVND (reference sequence). This CDR3 has 16 amino acids. The germline V and J ends were trimmed by 3 bases and 5 bases, with 19 bases remaining between them. Original analysis: From reference gene primer amplification, estimates of nucleated cell counts were derived. TCRdb's copy holds only in-frame clones and misses some; the assay was immunoSEQ multiplex PCR. V and J calls and clone size are copied from that table; D and trimming were computed from the DNA. The sample holds about 200,000 clones; just over 85% are singletons and the top ten take roughly 4.1%.

The specimen sequenced was peripheral blood. The chain recombines TRBV19 with TRBJ2-5, with D possibly matching TRBD1 (6 bases). The source of this sequence is a middle-aged man with acute or convalescent COVID-19. In DNA, the CDR3 is TGTGCCAGTAGTATCACCCCCCAGGGGATTGTGGAGACCCAGTACTTC. The encoded protein is CASSITPQGIVETQYF.